One sample yielded the 14 T cell receptor beta chains listed below, sequenced in a study of cytomegalovirus exposure and HLA in healthy donors. Profiling relied on immunoSEQ multiplex PCR, and the TCRdb table lists in-frame clones only, not all of them. The sample includes some 130,000 clones, 94% seen only once; the top ten take 1.5% to 2%. Sequencing was carried out using PBMCs. These receptors all stem from a man in his late teens or twenties in good health and CMV-seropositive.

This clone was seen once. This sequence joins TRBV29-1 and TRBJ2-7; TRBD1 matches at 7 bases. Germline V lookup: CDR1 SQVTM, CDR2 ANQGSEA. Trimming took 2 bases from V and 7 from J; bases not matched to a gene: 5. The CDR3 has 12 amino acids. The CDR3 here is CSVERQGGEQYF. The CDR3 DNA reads as TGCAGCGTTGAACGACAGGGCGGGGAGCAGTACTTC.

V usage is TRBV30 and J usage is TRBJ2-1; D gene unclear. V was shortened by 2 bases and J by 3 bases, with 8 bases between the two germline ends. This CDR3 is built from 13 residues. Per the germline V gene, CDR1 is GTSNPN and CDR2 is SVGIG (reference sequence). CDR3 amino acids: CAWSTLHYNEQFF. CDR3 sequence (DNA): TGTGCCTGGAGTACACTACACTACAATGAGCAGTTCTTC. The entire variable domain, with the rest obtained from reference TRBV30 and TRBJ2-1, is as follows: SQTIHQWPATLVQPVGSPLSLECTVEGTSNPNLYWYRQAAGRGLQLLFYSVGIGQISSEVPQNLSASRPQDRQFILSSKKLLLSDSGFYLCAWSTLHYNEQFFGPGTRLTVL.

The chain joins TRBV5-6 to TRBJ2-7; 10 bases are a match to TRBD2. V lost 1 base to trimming and J lost 5 bases; unmatched junction nucleotides: 3. CDR1 is SGHDT and CDR2 is YYEEEE in the germline V gene. CDR3 size: 14 residues. CDR3 sequence: CASSLRLAGDEQYF. CDR3 bases: TGTGCCAGCAGCTTGCGTCTAGCGGGAGACGAGCAGTACTTC.

V usage is TRBV5-1 and J usage is TRBJ2-5, with 8 bases identical to TRBD2. Germline V gene lookup returns CDR1 SGHRS and CDR2 YFSETQ. J was trimmed by 5 bases and V by 1 base; bases with no gene match: 7. This CDR3 comprises 15 residues. CDR3 amino acids: CASSLRAGEWETQYF. The CDR3 nucleotides are TGCGCCAGCAGCTTGCGAGCGGGGGAGTGGGAGACCCAGTACTTC.

This rearrangement joins TRBV28 to TRBJ2-3, with 8 bases matching TRBD1. The CDR3 is 14 residues long. Germline CDR1 MDHEN, CDR2 SYDVKM. V gave up 5 bases and J gave up 5 bases; unmatched junction bases: 6. The CDR3 loop reads CASSPQGARDTQYF. The CDR3, as DNA: TGTGCCAGCAGTCCGCAGGGGGCGCGAGATACGCAGTATTTT.

The chain recombines TRBV6-6 with TRBJ2-2; D is perhaps TRBD1 (6 bases). This CDR3 is 14 amino acids long. CDR1 MNHNY and CDR2 SVGAGI come from the germline V gene (reference sequence). The V end lost 8 bases, the J end lost 0 bases, and 10 bases lay between the germline ends. The CDR3: CASGRDTNTGELFF. The DNA for the CDR3 is TGTGCCAGCGGCCGGGACACGAACACCGGGGAGCTGTTTTTT.

The J gene is TRBJ2-3, the V gene TRBV5-1; TRBD2 matches at 8 bases. J lost 2 bases, V lost 4 bases, and 9 bases had no gene match. The CDR3 extends over 16 amino acids. The germline gives CDR1 SGHRS, CDR2 YFSETQ. CDR3 nucleotide sequence: TGCGCCAGCAGCCCCGGGAGGGCGACATCCACAGATACGCAGTATTTT. This encodes CASSPGRATSTDTQYF.

The V gene is TRBV29-1, the J gene TRBJ1-2; TRBD1 agrees at 9 bases. V was clipped by 4 bases and J by 8 bases; unmatched bases: 11. The CDR3 is 14 residues long. Germline loops: CDR1 SQVTM, CDR2 ANQGSEA. CDR3 protein: CSVGARGTGSGYTF. The DNA for the CDR3 is TGCAGCGTTGGTGCCCGGGGGACAGGGAGCGGCTACACCTTC. Full variable domain (remainder filled in from reference TRBV29-1 and TRBJ1-2): SAVISQKPSRDICQRGTSLTIQCQVDSQVTMMFWYRQQPGQSLTLIATANQGSEATYESGFVIDKFPISRPNLTFSTLTVSNMSPEDSSIYLCSVGARGTGSGYTFGSGTRLTVV.

V gene TRBV5-4 combines with J gene TRBJ2-7; D perhaps matches TRBD2 (6 bases). Germline V gene sequence: CDR1 SGHNT, CDR2 YYREEE (reference sequence). V was clipped by 5 bases and J by 4 bases, with 10 bases between them. The CDR3 is 12 amino acids. The CDR3 nucleotides are TGTGCCAGCAGGATGGAGGGATACGAGCAGTACTTC. Protein: CASRMEGYEQYF.

The chain couples TRBV19 to TRBJ2-1; 9 bases agree with TRBD2. Germline V gives CDR1 LNHDA, CDR2 SQIVND (reference sequence). Losses at the gene ends were 3 bases for V and 6 bases for J; bases not matched to a gene: 15. The CDR3 has 18 residues. DNA for the CDR3: TGTGCCAGTAGTATTCGGCTAGCGGGAAATCCCCCACCCAATGAGCAGTTCTTC. Residues: CASSIRLAGNPPPNEQFF.

In its sample, this clone was seen once. The CDR3 loop is CASSLDGTGDYGYTF. The CDR3 nucleotides read TGCGCCAGCAGCTTGGATGGGACAGGGGACTATGGCTACACCTTC. V usage is TRBV5-1 and J usage is TRBJ1-2; TRBD1 agrees at 10 bases. This CDR3 is built from 15 residues. The germline V gene encodes CDR1 SGHRS and CDR2 YFSETQ. Trimming took 0 bases from V and 3 from J; bases not matched to a gene: 2.

This clone was picked up a small number of times. The chain couples TRBV2 to TRBJ2-5, with 8 positions matching TRBD2. V shed 8 bases, J shed 4 bases, and the junction held 6 bases outside the gene matches. This CDR3 region has 13 residues. From germline, CDR1 is SNHLY and CDR2 FYNNEI. The CDR3 protein is CASVAGMGETQYF. The CDR3 bases are TGTGCCAGCGTAGCGGGAATGGGAGAGACCCAGTACTTC.

The CDR3 sequence is CASNVGGSYNEQFF. The CDR3 DNA reads as TGTGCCAGCAATGTGGGAGGATCCTACAATGAGCAGTTCTTC. V gene TRBV2 combines with J gene TRBJ2-1; D may be TRBD2 (6 bases). Germline CDR1 is SNHLY and CDR2 is FYNNEI. V was clipped by 7 bases and J by 1 base, with 11 bases between them. The CDR3 is 14 amino acids.

J is TRBJ2-1 and V is TRBV30; D is possibly TRBD2 (5 bases). Between the trimmed V and J ends, which lost 4 bases and 3 bases, there was a span of 16 bases. The CDR3 is 15 residues long. The germline V gene encodes CDR1 GTSNPN and CDR2 SVGIG (reference sequence). CDR3 nucleotide sequence: TGTGCCTGGATTCGGTACGAGGGAATCTACAATGAGCAGTTCTTC. It encodes CAWIRYEGIYNEQFF.